One sample yielded the 10 T cell receptor beta chains listed below, sequenced in a study of T cell responses to AZD1222 COVID-19 vaccine. The data were produced by immunoSEQ multiplex PCR, yet TCRdb's version contains in-frame clones alone and is incomplete. Among 100,000 to 150,000 clones, 88% were seen once, and the ten largest hold 4% to 4.5%. The source material was peripheral blood, sampled on day 0 of AZD1222 vaccination. Receptors were obtained from an adult in good health.

The chain combines TRBV19 with TRBJ2-3; 9 nucleotides agree with TRBD1. V was clipped by 3 bases and J by 0 bases; unmatched bases: 4. From germline, CDR1 is LNHDA and CDR2 SQIVND (reference sequence). This CDR3 spans 16 amino acids. CDR3 residues: CASSMAGQGSTDTQYF. CDR3 in DNA: TGTGCCAGTAGTATGGCGGGACAGGGAAGCACAGATACGCAGTATTTT.

This clone was detected a few times. The chain recombines TRBV6-5 with TRBJ2-7, with D uncertain. V was shortened by 2 bases and J by 2 bases, with 7 bases between the two germline ends. Germline V lookup: CDR1 MNHEY, CDR2 SVGAGI. The CDR3 extends over 13 amino acids. The CDR3 loop is CASSYRPAYEQYF. For the CDR3, the DNA is TGTGCCAGCAGTTACCGACCCGCCTACGAGCAGTACTTC.

The chain combines TRBV5-1 with TRBJ2-5; 13 nucleotides align to TRBD2. The CDR3 contains 18 residues. Trimming at V came to 0 bases and at J to 3 bases, leaving 8 bases not matched to a gene. The germline gives CDR1 SGHRS, CDR2 YFSETQ. This CDR3 reads CASSLEDRLAGGKETQYF. CDR3 nucleotides: TGCGCCAGCAGCTTGGAAGATCGACTAGCGGGAGGTAAAGAGACCCAGTACTTC.

The chain joins TRBV7-3 to TRBJ2-7; TRBD2 agrees at 13 bases. The germline V gene encodes CDR1 SGHTA and CDR2 FQGTGA. V dropped 5 bases and J dropped 6; count of bases not matched to a gene: 10. The length of the CDR3 is 16 residues. CDR3: CASSPSGTSGTGEQYF. CDR3 coding DNA: TGTGCCAGCAGCCCATCCGGGACTAGCGGGACGGGCGAGCAGTACTTC.

The chain carries TRBV7-3 and TRBJ2-2, with D tentatively TRBD2 (6 bases). Trimming removed 1 base from V and 5 bases from J, with 14 bases in between. The germline CDR1 and CDR2 sequences are SGHTA and FQGTGA. This CDR3 spans 16 amino acids. The CDR3 here is CASSLIRRDRTGELFF. In DNA, the CDR3 is TGTGCCAGCAGCTTAATCAGGCGGGATCGGACCGGGGAGCTGTTTTTT. Full variable domain (rest looked up from reference TRBV7-3 and TRBJ2-2): GAGVSQTPSNKVTEKGKYVELRCDPISGHTALYWYRQSLGQGPEFLIYFQGTGAADDSGLPNDRFFAVRPEGSVSTLKIQRTERGDSAVYLCASSLIRRDRTGELFFGEGSRLTVL.

The J gene is TRBJ2-3, the V gene TRBV7-2, with D unresolved. The CDR3 loop spans 14 amino acids. V lost 0 bases to trimming and J lost 2 bases, with 6 bases between them. Germline CDR1 SGHTA, CDR2 FQGNSA. The CDR3 nucleotides are TGTGCCAGCAGCTTAGCGGGATTCACAGATACGCAGTATTTT. Amino acid sequence: CASSLAGFTDTQYF. Looking up the rest from reference TRBV7-2 and TRBJ2-3 gives the full variable domain: GAGVSQSPSNKVTEKGKDVELRCDPISGHTALYWYRQSLGQGLEFLIYFQGNSAPDKSGLPSDRFSAERTGGSVSTLTIQRTQQEDSAVYLCASSLAGFTDTQYFGPGTRLTVL.

V usage is TRBV2 and J usage is TRBJ2-5; no firm D call. V was clipped by 7 bases and J by 0 bases, with 6 bases between them. Germline assignment: CDR1 SNHLY and CDR2 FYNNEI. CDR3 length equals 12 residues. CDR3 sequence: CASTLNQETQYF. As DNA, the CDR3 is TGTGCCAGCACCCTTAACCAAGAGACCCAGTACTTC.

The genes are TRBV5-5 and TRBJ1-1, with TRBD1 matching over 7 bases. The V segment lost 2 bases and the J segment 3 bases; nucleotides outside the gene matches: 7. Germline V CDR1 and CDR2: SGHKS, YYEKEE (reference sequence). CDR3 length: 15 amino acids. CDR3 coding DNA: TGTGCCAGCAGCTTCAGACAGGGTGGGGACACTGAAGCTTTCTTT. It is translated as CASSFRQGGDTEAFF.

This clone was seen a handful of times. One junction end does not reproduce the germline sequence, and a read error may be involved. CDR3: CSVEAVDEQYF. CDR3 DNA sequence: TGCAGCGTGGAAGCGGTCGACGAGCAGTACTTC. The chain joins TRBV29-1 to TRBJ2-7, with a tentative D call TRBD2 (5 bases). Germline assignment: CDR1 SQVTM and CDR2 ANQGSEA. The CDR3 contains 11 residues.

V is TRBV7-8 and J is TRBJ1-2; D not certain. Looked up from germline, CDR1 is SGHVS and CDR2 is FQNEAQ. Deletions cut 5 bases from V and 6 bases from J, with 13 bases between. This CDR3 comprises 13 residues. CDR3 in amino acids: CASSTTRKDGYTF. As DNA, the CDR3 is TGTGCCAGCAGCACCACAAGAAAGGATGGCTACACCTTC.